This TCR beta chain was profiled in a study of T cells in Graves' hyperthyroidism and ophthalmopathy. With a duration under 2 months, the hyperthyroidism was newly diagnosed in patients aged 18 to 65. Fresh peripheral blood, roughly 10 ml, was the source of the PBMCs. Study results and caveats: With a median lead of 6.5 months before onset, the model predicted ophthalmopathy.

It was RNA transcripts that yielded the amplified TCR beta CDR3 regions. During a first-round RT-PCR of the TCR CDR3, the HTBI primer set was used. TCRdb reanalysed the multiplex PCR reads using MiXCR and keeps one entry per CDR3 protein. Of under 650,000 distinct CDR3 sequences listed, 15% to 20% are singletons. This CDR3 contains 14 residues. The germline CDR1 and CDR2 sequences are SGHTA and FQGTGA. The trim removed 2 bases at V and 11 bases at J, leaving 6 bases unmatched. At least ten counts were recorded for this clonotype. Antigen unknown. Source material: blood. The clonotype originates from a woman in her 30s with Graves' hyperthyroidism. The chain links TRBV7-3 to TRBJ2-1; TRBD2 matches 10 bases. CDR3 DNA sequence: TGTGCCAGCAGCTTAGGGACTAGCGAAAAGCAGCAGTTCTTC. Translation: CASSLGTSEKQQFF.